This is a list of T cell receptor beta chains from one sample in a study of blood T cell repertoires in COVID-19. Sequencing was performed with immunoSEQ multiplex PCR; in TCRdb, only in-frame clones are kept and a portion is missing. The sample yields some 99,000 clones, more than 70% seen once. Input material: peripheral blood. These receptors originate from a man in his 70s with acute or convalescent COVID-19. CDR3s include the opening cysteine and the closing phenylalanine or tryptophan. D genes are given only for firm matches. Part of the rows lack a size; the others show once, few, many or a class for expanded clones.

d_gene,j_gene,abundance,v_gene,CDR3nt,CDR3aa
NA,TRBJ1-5,NA,TRBV15,TGTGGGGCAGGGGATAGCAATCAGCCCCAGCATTTT,CGAGDSNQPQHF
TRBD2,TRBJ2-7,NA,TRBV7-8,TGTGCCAGCAGCTTAAAAGGGGACGGCGGGAGGGCCTCCTCTCGTTACGAGCAGTACTTC,CASSLKGDGGRASSRYEQYF
NA,TRBJ2-3,NA,TRBV14,TGTGCCAGCAGCCAGGGTGGGTCATGGAGTGGAGATACGCAGTATTTT,CASSQGGSWSGDTQYF
NA,TRBJ2-4,once,TRBV2,TGTGCCAGCACCACAGAACCTCTAGCCAAAAACATTCAGTACTTC,CASTTEPLAKNIQYF
TRBD2,TRBJ2-3,NA,TRBV7-6,TGTGCCAGCAGCTTAGTAATTCTAGCGGGTGCAGATACGCAGTATTTT,CASSLVILAGADTQYF
TRBD1,TRBJ1-1,once,TRBV11-1,TGTGCCAGCAGTTGGGACAGCCTGAACACTGAAGCTTTCTTT,CASSWDSLNTEAFF
NA,TRBJ2-7,once,TRBV5-4,TGTGCCAGCAGCTTGCACGGGAGTTTCGGCGAGCAGTACTTC,CASSLHGSFGEQYF
NA,TRBJ1-3,NA,TRBV28,TGTGCCAGCAGGAGGTCTGGAAACACCATATATTTT,CASRRSGNTIYF
TRBD2,TRBJ2-3,few,TRBV7-3,TGTGCCAGCAGCTTATGGGGCGGGGGTACGCAGTATTTT,CASSLWGGGTQYF
NA,TRBJ2-5,NA,TRBV14,TGTGCCAGCAGCCAAATGCGAGGGTACCAAGAGACCCAGTACTTC,CASSQMRGYQETQYF
TRBD1,TRBJ2-7,many,TRBV11-3,TGTGCCAGCAGCCCCGGGGGACAGGGACCCTCCTACGAGCAGTACTTC,CASSPGGQGPSYEQYF
NA,TRBJ2-6,NA,TRBV7-3,TGTGCCAGCAGCCGAGGAGTGCTCCTCTCTGGGGCCAACGTCCTGACTTTC,CASSRGVLLSGANVLTF
TRBD2,TRBJ2-1,NA,TRBV9,TGTGCCAGCAGCGTAGCTAGCGGGGTATACTCCTACAATGAGCAGTTCTTC,CASSVASGVYSYNEQFF
TRBD1,TRBJ2-1,few,TRBV5-1,TGCGCCAGCAGCAGAACCGGGACAGCTGCCAATGAGCAGTTCTTC,CASSRTGTAANEQFF
NA,TRBJ2-2,few,TRBV9,TGTGCCAGCAGCGTAGCTACCAACACCGGGGAGCTGTTTTTT,CASSVATNTGELFF
NA,TRBJ2-7,NA,TRBV9,TGTGCCAGCTCACCGGGGAATATCTACGAGCAGTACTTC,CASSPGNIYEQYF
TRBD2,TRBJ2-5,NA,TRBV27,TGTGCCAGCAGTTTAGGCGGGACTAGCGGGAACCGAAAGACCCAGTACTTC,CASSLGGTSGNRKTQYF
TRBD1,TRBJ1-2,few,TRBV5-5,TGTGCCAGCAGCCAGCGGACAGGGGGCACCTATGGCTACACCTTC,CASSQRTGGTYGYTF
TRBD1,TRBJ2-7,NA,TRBV6-5,TGTGCCAGCAGCTACTCGCACTGGGACAGGGGCTACGAGCAGTACTTC,CASSYSHWDRGYEQYF
NA,TRBJ1-2,NA,TRBV21-1,TGTGCCAGCAGCCAGATGGACAGGGAATATTACTATGGCTACACCTTC,CASSQMDREYYYGYTF
TRBD1,TRBJ1-3,NA,TRBV5-1,TGCGCCAGCAGCTTGGAACAGGGGGCCGGAAACACCATATATTTT,CASSLEQGAGNTIYF
NA,TRBJ2-1,NA,TRBV19,TGTGCCAGTAGTATAGACGCGGGCAGCTCCTACAATGAGCAGTTCTTC,CASSIDAGSSYNEQFF
TRBD1,TRBJ2-7,NA,TRBV9,TGTGCCAGCAGCCCAACGACAGGGATGGTCGGCGAGCAGTACTTC,CASSPTTGMVGEQYF
NA,TRBJ1-2,NA,TRBV7-2,TGTGCCAGCAGCTTAGTCCGGGGGGGAGACTATGGCTACACCTTC,CASSLVRGGDYGYTF
TRBD1,TRBJ1-1,NA,TRBV6-2/TRBV6-3,TGTGCCAGCAGCCCGGGACAGGAGAACACTGAAGCTTTCTTT,CASSPGQENTEAFF
NA,TRBJ2-1,NA,TRBV11-3,TGTGCCAGCAGCTTAGGGGGGGACTACAATGAGCAGTTCTTC,CASSLGGDYNEQFF
NA,TRBJ2-1,NA,TRBV5-1,TGCGCCAGCAGCTGGCAGGGAATGGGCACGGACAATGAGCAGTTCTTC,CASSWQGMGTDNEQFF
NA,TRBJ2-7,NA,TRBV4-3,TGCGCCAGCAGCCAGGAGGGACAGTCGATCTACGAGCAGTACTTC,CASSQEGQSIYEQYF
NA,TRBJ1-1,NA,TRBV29-1,TGCAGCGTCGCTAAAGTCGGACAGACTGAAGCTTTCTTT,CSVAKVGQTEAFF
NA,TRBJ2-7,NA,TRBV7-9,TGTGCCAGCAGCGTATTCTACGGGGTTCTCGAAGTCCACGAGCAGTACTTC,CASSVFYGVLEVHEQYF
TRBD2,TRBJ2-3,once,TRBV3-1/TRBV3-2,TGTGCCAGCAGCCAAGAAAATCGGGGGGTAGCAGATACGCAGTATTTT,CASSQENRGVADTQYF
NA,TRBJ2-1,NA,TRBV7-2,TGTGCCAGCAGCTTAGGGGGGACTCCCTCCTACAATGAGCAGTTCTTC,CASSLGGTPSYNEQFF
NA,TRBJ2-6,NA,TRBV24-1,TGTGCCTCCGCGGGCTTGGCGGCGGATGGGGCCAACGTCCTGACTTTC,CASAGLAADGANVLTF
TRBD1,TRBJ2-7,once,TRBV5-1,TGCGCCAGCAGCTTGGGGGGGACAGACTACGAGCAGTACTTC,CASSLGGTDYEQYF
NA,TRBJ1-6,NA,TRBV6-6,TGTGCCAGCAAGGTCGAGTTGAGGGTTAATTCACCCCTCCACTTT,CASKVELRVNSPLHF
TRBD1,TRBJ2-6,NA,TRBV19,TGTGCCAGTAGTATCGAGGGACAGTTCTTCTCTGGGGCCAACGTCCTGACTTTC,CASSIEGQFFSGANVLTF
TRBD2,TRBJ2-7,NA,TRBV30,TGTGCCTGGGGGACTAGCGGAATCTACTCAATCTGGGAGCAGTACTTC,CAWGTSGIYSIWEQYF
TRBD1,TRBJ2-1,NA,TRBV5-1,TGCGCCAGCAGTTTACTCGGGACAGGGTCATACAATGAGCAGTTCTTC,CASSLLGTGSYNEQFF
TRBD2,TRBJ2-1,NA,TRBV12-3/TRBV12-4,TGTGCCAGCTTAGCGGGCCCCTACAATGAGCAGTTCTTC,CASLAGPYNEQFF
NA,TRBJ1-1,NA,TRBV20-1,TGCAGTGGACAGCATAACACTGAAGCTTTCTTT,CSGQHNTEAFF
NA,TRBJ2-3,NA,TRBV5-1,TGCGCCAGCAGCTTATTTCTAGCGACTAGCACAGATACGCAGTATTTT,CASSLFLATSTDTQYF
NA,TRBJ2-3,few,TRBV30,TGTGCCTGGAGTTGGCAGTATCCCACAGATACGCAGTATTTT,CAWSWQYPTDTQYF